This T cell receptor beta chain was profiled in a study of T cell changes during pregnancy in multiple sclerosis. Germline assignment: CDR1 WNHNN and CDR2 SYGVQD (reference sequence). J gave up 6 bases and V 6 bases, and 10 bases lay outside the gene matches. This CDR3 is 15 amino acids long. Produced via immunoSEQ multiplex PCR; TCRdb's table is partial and in-frame only. The profile covers tens of thousands of clones, with roughly 90% appearing a single time and about 1.5% taken by the ten largest. The starting material was peripheral blood, obtained in the first trimester of pregnancy. The chain recombines TRBV10-1 with TRBJ2-7; 11 bases fit TRBD2. This TCR was sampled from a female donor with multiple sclerosis, enrolled in a pregnancy study. The CDR3 DNA sequence: TGCGCCAGCAGCGAGGGGCTAGCGGGAGGAAGCGAGCAGTACTTC. Protein: CASSEGLAGGSEQYF.